This is a list of T cell receptor beta chains from one sample in a study of cytomegalovirus exposure and HLA in healthy donors. TCRdb's copy holds only in-frame clones and misses some; the assay was immunoSEQ multiplex PCR. Of around 62,000 clones listed, over 75% are singletons. The sample was PBMCs. The receptors were sampled from a man aged 35 to 55 in good health and CMV-seronegative. The CDR3 runs from the conserved cysteine through the conserved F or W. The order of the fields is V gene, clone size, D gene, J gene, CDR3 protein, CDR3 DNA. The D gene is left open where the match is weak. Expanded clones get a size class; other rows say once, few or many, or leave the size out.

TRBV14	.	TRBD2	TRBJ2-1	CASSHNPGLAGVYNEQFF	TGTGCCAGCAGCCACAACCCGGGACTAGCGGGAGTCTACAATGAGCAGTTCTTC
TRBV9	once	.	TRBJ2-3	CASSPVVAGLADTQYF	TGTGCCAGCAGCCCCGTCGTGGCGGGGCTGGCAGATACGCAGTATTTT
TRBV6-5	.	.	TRBJ1-1	CASIKTGNTEAFF	TGCGCCAGCATCAAAACGGGTAACACTGAAGCTTTCTTT
TRBV11-2	few	.	TRBJ2-2	CASSLAGAGTGELFF	TGTGCCAGCAGCTTAGCGGGAGCAGGGACCGGGGAGCTGTTTTTT
TRBV5-8	.	.	TRBJ2-7	CASSLRYEQYF	TGTGCCAGCAGCTTGCGGTACGAGCAGTACTTC
TRBV7-9	.	TRBD2	TRBJ2-3	CSSSLPSGGTDTQYF	TGTTCCAGCAGCCTACCGAGCGGGGGCACAGATACGCAGTATTTT
TRBV28	.	.	TRBJ1-5	CASTPPMGAILGDQPQHF	TGTGCCAGCACTCCACCGATGGGGGCGATACTGGGGGATCAGCCCCAGCATTTT
TRBV4-1	.	TRBD1	TRBJ1-1	CASSHRWGQVDTEAFF	TGCGCCAGCAGCCACCGATGGGGACAGGTCGATACTGAAGCTTTCTTT
TRBV19	.	.	TRBJ2-4	CASSTGELLAKNIQYF	TGTGCCAGTAGTACAGGGGAGTTGCTAGCCAAAAACATTCAGTACTTC
TRBV5-1	.	.	TRBJ2-5	CASSGAGGYETQYF	TGCGCCAGCAGCGGGGCAGGGGGGTACGAGACCCAGTACTTC
TRBV2	.	.	TRBJ2-7	CASSAYEQYF	TGTGCCAGCAGTGCATACGAGCAGTACTTC
TRBV6-5	once	.	TRBJ2-2	CASRLGLTNAGELFF	TGTGCCAGCAGGCTGGGACTTACGAACGCCGGGGAGCTGTTTTTT
TRBV27	.	TRBD1	TRBJ1-1	CASSPWTGLVGTEAFF	TGTGCCAGCAGTCCATGGACAGGATTAGTGGGTACTGAAGCTTTCTTT
TRBV6-1	.	.	TRBJ2-3	CASSENGQGTDTQYF	TGTGCCAGCAGTGAGAACGGGCAGGGAACAGATACGCAGTATTTT
TRBV19	.	.	TRBJ1-1	CASSPNPYIEAFF	TGTGCCAGTAGTCCCAACCCTTACATAGAAGCTTTCTTT
TRBV5-4	.	.	TRBJ2-6	CASSYGGGHRNYSGANVLTF	TGTGCCAGCAGCTATGGGGGGGGACACCGGAACTACTCTGGGGCCAACGTCCTGACTTTC
TRBV7-9	.	TRBD1	TRBJ1-2	CASSPHLGQGGHGYTF	TGTGCCAGCAGCCCCCACTTGGGACAGGGCGGGCATGGCTACACCTTC
TRBV15	once	TRBD1	TRBJ2-7	CATSRGTAKNEQYF	TGTGCCACCAGCAGGGGGACAGCAAAAAACGAGCAGTACTTC
TRBV6-5	.	.	TRBJ2-2	CASTFAGELFF	TGTGCCAGCACCTTTGCCGGGGAGCTGTTTTTT
TRBV6-4	.	.	TRBJ1-5	CASSQGSNQPQHF	TGTGCCAGCAGCCAGGGCAGCAATCAGCCCCAGCATTTT
TRBV7-9	once	.	TRBJ2-3	CASSLEGGGSDTQYF	TGTGCCAGCAGCTTGGAAGGGGGAGGGTCAGATACGCAGTATTTT
TRBV20-1	.	.	TRBJ1-1	CSAKRGTEAFF	TGCAGTGCTAAAAGGGGCACTGAAGCTTTCTTT
TRBV6-1	many	TRBD1	TRBJ1-1	CASSDMWTGSTEAFF	TGTGCCAGCAGCGATATGTGGACAGGGAGCACTGAAGCTTTCTTT
TRBV7-2	once	TRBD2	TRBJ2-3	CASSLIGVGSGVDTQYF	TGTGCCAGCAGCTTAATTGGGGTAGGGAGCGGGGTAGATACGCAGTATTTT
TRBV4-2	.	TRBD1	TRBJ1-1	CASSQTGAETEAFF	TGTGCCAGCAGCCAGACAGGGGCCGAAACTGAAGCTTTCTTT
TRBV9	.	.	TRBJ2-3	CASSEGGSTDTQYF	TGTGCCAGCAGCGAGGGCGGGAGCACAGATACGCAGTATTTT
TRBV7-3	.	TRBD1	TRBJ1-2	CASSPGTGLSNYGYTF	TGTGCCAGCAGCCCCGGGACAGGACTCTCTAACTATGGCTACACCTTC